The clone carrying this T cell receptor beta chain was counted only a few times. The data were obtained in a study of neoadjuvant anti-PD-1 for oral cavity cancer. Clones were sequenced by immunoSEQ multiplex PCR, and TCRdb holds only the in-frame ones, with some missing. This repertoire shows about 15,000 clones, 64% found once; its top ten account for around 2.7%. This CDR3 comprises 16 residues. Between the trimmed V and J ends, which lost 2 bases and 4 bases, there was a span of 14 bases. The germline V gene has CDR1 KGHSH and CDR2 LQKENI. These newly diagnosed stage II-IVA oral cavity squamous cell carcinoma patients had no prior systemic or radiation treatment. Cohort: HPV-negative, locally advanced oral cavity squamous cell carcinoma patients.

This sequence joins TRBV18 and TRBJ2-2, with D tentatively TRBD2 (6 bases). The sample here was PBMCs, taken before nivolumab (anti-PD-1) treatment. This clonotype originated in a person aged 40 to 85 with oral cavity squamous cell carcinoma. As DNA, the CDR3 is TGTGCCAGCTCACCAATGGCGGGGAGAACCACCGGGGAGCTGTTTTTT. It codes for CASSPMAGRTTGELFF.